This TCR beta chain derives from a study of cytomegalovirus exposure and HLA in healthy donors. PCR used 60 Vbeta primers and 13 Jbeta primers. Assay used: immunoSEQ multiplex PCR; TCRdb lists only in-frame clones, some missing. The table has over 110,000 clones, 70% to 75% seen once. The length of the CDR3 is 12 residues. Trimming stripped 1 base from V and 10 bases from J, with 10 bases between. The germline gives CDR1 SNHLY, CDR2 FYNNEI. The sequence derives from a woman aged 40 to 50 in good health and CMV-seronegative. Sequencing used PBMCs. J is TRBJ1-1 and V is TRBV2; D uncertain. The CDR3 nucleotides read TGTGCCAGCAGTGAAGAGGTTAGCGGAGCTTTCTTT. It translates to CASSEEVSGAFF.